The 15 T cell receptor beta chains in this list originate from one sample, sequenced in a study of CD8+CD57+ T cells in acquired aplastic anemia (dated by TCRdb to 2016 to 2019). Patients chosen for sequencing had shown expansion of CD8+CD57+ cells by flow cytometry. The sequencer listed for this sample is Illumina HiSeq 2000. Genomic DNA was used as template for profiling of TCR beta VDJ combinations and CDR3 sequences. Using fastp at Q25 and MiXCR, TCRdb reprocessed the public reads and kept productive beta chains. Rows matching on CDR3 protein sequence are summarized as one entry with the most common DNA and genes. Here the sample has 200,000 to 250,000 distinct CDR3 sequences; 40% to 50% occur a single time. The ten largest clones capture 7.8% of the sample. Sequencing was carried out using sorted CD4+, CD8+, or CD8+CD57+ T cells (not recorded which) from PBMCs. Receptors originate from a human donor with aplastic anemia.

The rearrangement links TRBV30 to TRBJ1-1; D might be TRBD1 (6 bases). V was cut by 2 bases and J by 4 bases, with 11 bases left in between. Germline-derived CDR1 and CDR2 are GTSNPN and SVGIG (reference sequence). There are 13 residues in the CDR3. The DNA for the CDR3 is TGTGCCTGGAGTATAGGGGGTATCACTGAAGCTTTCTTT. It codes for CAWSIGGITEAFF.

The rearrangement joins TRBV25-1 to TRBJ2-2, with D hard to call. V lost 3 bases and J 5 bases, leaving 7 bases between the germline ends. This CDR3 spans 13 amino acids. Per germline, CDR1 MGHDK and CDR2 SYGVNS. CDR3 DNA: TGTGCCAGCAGTGACCTCGGGACCGGGGAGCTGTTTTTT. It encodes CASSDLGTGELFF.

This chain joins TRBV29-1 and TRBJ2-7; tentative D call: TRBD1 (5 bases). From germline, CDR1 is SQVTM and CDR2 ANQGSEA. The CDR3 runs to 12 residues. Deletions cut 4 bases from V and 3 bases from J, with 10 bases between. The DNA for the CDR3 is TGCAGCGTTGGCAGGGTGGGCTACGAGCAGTACTTC. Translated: CSVGRVGYEQYF.

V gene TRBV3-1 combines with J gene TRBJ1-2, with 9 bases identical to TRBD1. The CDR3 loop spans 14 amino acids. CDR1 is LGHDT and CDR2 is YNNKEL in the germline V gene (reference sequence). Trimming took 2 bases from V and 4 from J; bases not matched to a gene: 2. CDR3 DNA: TGTGCCAGCAGCCAAATGGACAGGGGCTATGGCTACACCTTC. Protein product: CASSQMDRGYGYTF.

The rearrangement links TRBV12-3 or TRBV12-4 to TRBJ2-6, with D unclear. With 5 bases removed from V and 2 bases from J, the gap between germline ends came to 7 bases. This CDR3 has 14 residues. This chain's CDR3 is CASSKRAGANVLTF. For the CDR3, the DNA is TGTGCCAGCAGTAAAAGAGCTGGGGCCAACGTCCTGACTTTC.

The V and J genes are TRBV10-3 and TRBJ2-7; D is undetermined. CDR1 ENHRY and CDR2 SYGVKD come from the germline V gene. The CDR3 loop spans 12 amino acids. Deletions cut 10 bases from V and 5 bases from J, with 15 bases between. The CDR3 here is CATTSRGDEQYF. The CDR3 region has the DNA TGTGCCACAACCTCTAGAGGAGACGAGCAGTACTTC.

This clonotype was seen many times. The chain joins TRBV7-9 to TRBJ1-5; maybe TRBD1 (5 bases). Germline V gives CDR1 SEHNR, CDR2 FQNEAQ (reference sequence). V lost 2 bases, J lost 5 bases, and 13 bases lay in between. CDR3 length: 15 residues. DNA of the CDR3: TGTGCCAGCAGCTTATCTATCTGGGGCGATCAGCCCCAGCATTTT. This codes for CASSLSIWGDQPQHF. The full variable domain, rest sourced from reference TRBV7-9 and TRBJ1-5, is DTGVSQNPRHKITKRGQNVTFRCDPISEHNRLYWYRQTLGQGPEFLTYFQNEAQLEKSRLLSDRFSAERPKGSFSTLEIQRTEQGDSAMYLCASSLSIWGDQPQHFGDGTRLSIL.

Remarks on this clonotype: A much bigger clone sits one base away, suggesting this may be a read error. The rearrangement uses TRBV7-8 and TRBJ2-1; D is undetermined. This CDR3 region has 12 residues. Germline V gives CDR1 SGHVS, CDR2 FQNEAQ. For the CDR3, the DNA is TGTGCCAGCAGCTTAGAGTCGAATGAGCAGCTCTTC. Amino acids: CASSLESNEQLF.

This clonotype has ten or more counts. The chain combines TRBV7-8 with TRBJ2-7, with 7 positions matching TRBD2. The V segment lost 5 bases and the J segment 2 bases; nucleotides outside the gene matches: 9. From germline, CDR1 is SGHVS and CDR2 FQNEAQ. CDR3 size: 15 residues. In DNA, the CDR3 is TGTGCCAGCAGCCTGGGACTATCTTTTCCCTACGAGCAGTACTTC. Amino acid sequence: CASSLGLSFPYEQYF.

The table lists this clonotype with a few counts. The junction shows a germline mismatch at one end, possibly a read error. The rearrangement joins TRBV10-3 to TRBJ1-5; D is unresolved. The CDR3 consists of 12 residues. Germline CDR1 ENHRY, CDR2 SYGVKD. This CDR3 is CASSDEHQPQHF. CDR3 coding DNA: TGTGCCAGCAGTGACGAGCATCAGCCCCAGCATTTT.

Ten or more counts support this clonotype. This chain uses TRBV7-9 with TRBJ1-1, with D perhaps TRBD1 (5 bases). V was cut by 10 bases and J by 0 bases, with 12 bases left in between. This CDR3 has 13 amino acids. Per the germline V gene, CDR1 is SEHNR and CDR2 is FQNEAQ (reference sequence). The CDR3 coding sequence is TGTGCCACTCCGGGGACGGTGAACACTGAAGCTTTCTTT. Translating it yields CATPGTVNTEAFF.

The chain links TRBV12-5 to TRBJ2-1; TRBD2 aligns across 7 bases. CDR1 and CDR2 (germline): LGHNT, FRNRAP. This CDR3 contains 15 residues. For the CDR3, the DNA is TGTGCCAGCAGCGTAACGGGGGGAGCTGGCGATGAGCAGTTCTTC. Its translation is CASSVTGGAGDEQFF.

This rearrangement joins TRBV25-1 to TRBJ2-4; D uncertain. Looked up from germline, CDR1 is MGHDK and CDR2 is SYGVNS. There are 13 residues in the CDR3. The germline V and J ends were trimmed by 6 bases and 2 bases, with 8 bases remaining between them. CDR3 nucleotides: TGTGCCAGCAGATCTGGGACCAAAAACATTCAGTACTTC. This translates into CASRSGTKNIQYF.

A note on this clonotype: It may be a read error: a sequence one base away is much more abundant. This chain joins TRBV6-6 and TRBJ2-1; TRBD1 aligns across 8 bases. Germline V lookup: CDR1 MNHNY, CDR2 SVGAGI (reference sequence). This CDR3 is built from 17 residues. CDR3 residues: CASGYSLVGQGNNEQFF. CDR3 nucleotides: TGTGCCAGCGGTTACTCCCTGGTAGGACAGGGTAACAATGAGCAGTTCTTC.

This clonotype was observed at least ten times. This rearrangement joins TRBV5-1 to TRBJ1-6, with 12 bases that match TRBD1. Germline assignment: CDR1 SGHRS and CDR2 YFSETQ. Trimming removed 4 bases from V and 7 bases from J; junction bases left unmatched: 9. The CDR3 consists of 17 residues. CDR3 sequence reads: CASSGMGQGARNSPLHF. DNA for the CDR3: TGCGCCAGCAGCGGAATGGGACAGGGGGCGAGAAATTCACCCCTCCACTTT.